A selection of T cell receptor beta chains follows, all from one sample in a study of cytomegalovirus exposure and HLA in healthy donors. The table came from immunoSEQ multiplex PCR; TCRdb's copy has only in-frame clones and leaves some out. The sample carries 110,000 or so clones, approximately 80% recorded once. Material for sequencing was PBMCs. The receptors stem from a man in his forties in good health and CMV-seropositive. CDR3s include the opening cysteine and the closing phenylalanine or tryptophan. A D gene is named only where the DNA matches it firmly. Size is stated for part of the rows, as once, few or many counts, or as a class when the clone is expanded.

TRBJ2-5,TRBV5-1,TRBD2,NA,TGCGCCAGCAGCCAGGGACTATCTCAAGAGACCCAGTACTTC,CASSQGLSQETQYF
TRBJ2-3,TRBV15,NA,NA,TGTGCCACCAGCAGGCATGGGCAGGGAACAGATACGCAGTATTTT,CATSRHGQGTDTQYF
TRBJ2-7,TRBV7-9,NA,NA,TGTGCCAGCAGTTTGCAGGGGTTTCACGAGCAGTACTTC,CASSLQGFHEQYF
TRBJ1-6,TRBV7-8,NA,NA,TGTGCCAGCAGCCCTACAGGGTACAGTAATTCACCCCTCCACTTT,CASSPTGYSNSPLHF
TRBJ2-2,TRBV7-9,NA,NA,TGTGCCAGCACCCGGTTGGTCACCGGGGAGCTGTTTTTT,CASTRLVTGELFF
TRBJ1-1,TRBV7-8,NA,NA,TGTGCCAGCAGTGGACGGGGGGGGCCTGAAGCTTTCTTT,CASSGRGGPEAFF
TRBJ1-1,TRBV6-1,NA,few,TGTGCCAGCAGTGGACAAACGAACACTGAAGCTTTCTTT,CASSGQTNTEAFF
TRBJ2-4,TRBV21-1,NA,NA,TGTGCCAGCGTCGGGACAGACAATGAATTAGCCAAAAACATTCAGTACTTC,CASVGTDNELAKNIQYF
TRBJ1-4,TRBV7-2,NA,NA,TGTGCCAGCAGGTCTCGGGCGGGGGAAAAACTGTTTTTT,CASRSRAGEKLFF
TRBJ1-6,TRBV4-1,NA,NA,TGCGCCAGCAGCCAGACGGGGCGAGGGGGTTCACCCCTCCACTTT,CASSQTGRGGSPLHF
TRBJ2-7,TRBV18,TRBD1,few,TGTGCCAGCTCTCCTGGGACAGATACTAGTTATTTC,CASSPGTDTSYF
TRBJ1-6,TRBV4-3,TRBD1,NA,TGCGCCAGCAGCCAGGACAGGGAACTAGGTTCACCCCTCCACTTT,CASSQDRELGSPLHF
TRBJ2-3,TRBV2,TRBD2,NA,TGTGCCAGCAGTGAAAATTTCGCTAGCGGGGTTTTTGATACGCAGTATTTT,CASSENFASGVFDTQYF
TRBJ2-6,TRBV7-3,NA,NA,TGTGCCAGCAGCCCAAGCCGTCGAGGCTCTGGGGCCAACGTCCTGACTTTC,CASSPSRRGSGANVLTF
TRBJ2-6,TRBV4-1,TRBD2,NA,TGCGCCAGCAGCGAAGAAAGCGGGGGGGCTGACTCTGGGGCCAACGTCCTGACTTTC,CASSEESGGADSGANVLTF
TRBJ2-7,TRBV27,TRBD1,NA,TGTGCCAGCAGTGCGACAGGGGTTAACGAGCAGTACTTC,CASSATGVNEQYF
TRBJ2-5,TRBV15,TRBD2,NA,TGTGCCACCAGGTCCCTAGGTGGCGGGGGTTCGGAGACCCAGTACTTC,CATRSLGGGGSETQYF
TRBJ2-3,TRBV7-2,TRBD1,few,TGTGCCAGCAGGAGGGGGCCGGATACGCAGTATTTT,CASRRGPDTQYF
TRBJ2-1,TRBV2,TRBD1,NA,TGTGCCAGCAAGGCGGCAGGGGGCGAGCAGTTCTTC,CASKAAGGEQFF
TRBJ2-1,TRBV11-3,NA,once,TGTGCCAGCAGCTTAGAGCCAGGGGCCTACAATGAGCAGTTCTTC,CASSLEPGAYNEQFF
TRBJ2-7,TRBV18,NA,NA,TGTGCCGTCACCCAGGGTACGGGCGAGCAGTACTTC,CAVTQGTGEQYF
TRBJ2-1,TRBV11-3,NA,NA,TGTGCCAGCAGCTTAGGGAGGGCAGTTGATGAGCAGTTCTTC,CASSLGRAVDEQFF
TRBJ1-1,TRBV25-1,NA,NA,TGTGCCAGCACTGGAGGGAACACTGAAGCTTTCTTT,CASTGGNTEAFF
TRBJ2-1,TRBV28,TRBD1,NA,TGTGCCAGCAGTAACAGGGGCCTCTCCTACAATGAGCAGTTCTTC,CASSNRGLSYNEQFF
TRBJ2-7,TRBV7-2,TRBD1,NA,TGTGCCAGCAGATTAGGACAGGGGGGTTACGAGCAGTACTTC,CASRLGQGGYEQYF
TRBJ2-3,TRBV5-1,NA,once,TGCGCCAGCAGTACGGTTTCTAGCACAGATACGCAGTATTTT,CASSTVSSTDTQYF
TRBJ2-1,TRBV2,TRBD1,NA,TGTGCCAGCCCCAGGGGGCTTACCTACAATGAGCAGTTCTTC,CASPRGLTYNEQFF
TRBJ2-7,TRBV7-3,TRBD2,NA,TGTGCCAGCAGCTTAATCAGAGCGGGGGGCCACGAGCAGTACTTC,CASSLIRAGGHEQYF
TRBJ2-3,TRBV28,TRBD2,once,TGTGCCAGCAGCCCGACTAGCGGGGGGCTCACAGATACGCAGTATTTT,CASSPTSGGLTDTQYF
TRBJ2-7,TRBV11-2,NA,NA,TGTGCCAGCAGCTCTCCTGGACATCCCTACGAGCAGTACTTC,CASSSPGHPYEQYF
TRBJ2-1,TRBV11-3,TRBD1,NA,TGTGCCAGCAGCTTAGCGTGGACAGGGAAAGGGGATGAGCAGTTCTTC,CASSLAWTGKGDEQFF
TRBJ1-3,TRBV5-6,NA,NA,TGTGCCAGCAGCTTTCTAGGGGCTGGAAACACCATATATTTT,CASSFLGAGNTIYF
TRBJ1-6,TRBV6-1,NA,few,TGTGCCAGCAGTCGACAGCATAATTCACCCCTCCACTTT,CASSRQHNSPLHF
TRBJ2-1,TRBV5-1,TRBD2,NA,TGCGCCAGCGGCGGGGGGATAAGCTCCTACAATGAGCAGTTCTTC,CASGGGISSYNEQFF
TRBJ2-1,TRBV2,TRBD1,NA,TGTGCCAGCAGTACCGACAGGGTGAACAATGAGCAGTTCTTC,CASSTDRVNNEQFF
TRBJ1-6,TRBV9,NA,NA,TGTGCCAGCAGCCAGGCCTATAATTCACCCCTCCACTTT,CASSQAYNSPLHF
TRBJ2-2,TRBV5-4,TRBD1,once,TGTGCCAGCAGCTGGGGACAGGGGTCCGGGGAGCTGTTTTTT,CASSWGQGSGELFF
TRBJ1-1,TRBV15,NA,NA,TGTGCCACCAGCGGGATCCGGGGGATGAACACTGAAGCTTTCTTT,CATSGIRGMNTEAFF
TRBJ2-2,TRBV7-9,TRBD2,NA,TGTGCCAGCAGCTCCAGGGACGGGGGGGAGACCGGGGAGCTGTTTTTT,CASSSRDGGETGELFF
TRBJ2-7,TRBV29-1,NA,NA,TGCAGCGTTGAAAGGGGCAGGGGAAACGAGCAGTACTTC,CSVERGRGNEQYF
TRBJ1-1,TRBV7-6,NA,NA,TGTGCCAGCAGATTAACCTCCGCTAGCACTGAAGCTTTCTTT,CASRLTSASTEAFF
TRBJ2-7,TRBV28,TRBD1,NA,TGTGCCAGCGGCAGAGGGGACAGGGGTCTCTACGAGCAGTACTTC,CASGRGDRGLYEQYF
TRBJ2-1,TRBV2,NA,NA,TGTGCCAGCGTTCTAGGCGGTGAGCAGTTCTTC,CASVLGGEQFF
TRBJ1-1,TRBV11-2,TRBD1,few,TGTGCCAGCAGGTTAAGACAGGGGAACCTCTTGAACACTGAAGCTTTCTTT,CASRLRQGNLLNTEAFF
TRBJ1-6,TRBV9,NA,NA,TGTGCCAGCAGCGTAGGCCGACAGAATAATTCACCCCTCCACTTT,CASSVGRQNNSPLHF